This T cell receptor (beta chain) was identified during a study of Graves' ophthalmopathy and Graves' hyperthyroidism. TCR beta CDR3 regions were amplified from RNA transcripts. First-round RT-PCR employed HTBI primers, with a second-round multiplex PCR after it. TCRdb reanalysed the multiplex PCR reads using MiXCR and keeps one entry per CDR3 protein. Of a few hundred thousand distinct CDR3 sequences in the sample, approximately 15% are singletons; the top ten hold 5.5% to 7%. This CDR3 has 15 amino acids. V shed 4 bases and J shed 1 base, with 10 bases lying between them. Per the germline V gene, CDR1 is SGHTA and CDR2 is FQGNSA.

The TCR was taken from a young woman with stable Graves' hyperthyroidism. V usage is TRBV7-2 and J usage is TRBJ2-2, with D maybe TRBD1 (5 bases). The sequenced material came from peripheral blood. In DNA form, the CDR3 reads TGTGCCAGCAGCTCTGACAGACGGAACACCGGGGAGCTGTTTTTT. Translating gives CASSSDRRNTGELFF.